This T cell receptor beta chain was observed in a study of cytomegalovirus exposure and HLA in healthy donors. This clone occurred a few times. PCR involved 60 Vbeta and 13 Jbeta primers. Assay: immunoSEQ multiplex PCR; the TCRdb copy retains only in-frame clones and omits some. The data show 150,000 to 200,000 clones, roughly 73% seen once. V was clipped by 5 bases and J by 7 bases, with 18 bases between them. The CDR3 has 16 residues. Germline lookup yields CDR1 MGHRA and CDR2 YSYEKL. V and J are TRBV4-1 and TRBJ1-6, with D perhaps TRBD1 (5 bases). The specimen was PBMCs. This TCR was recovered from a woman in her twenties or thirties in good health and CMV-seronegative. The chain's CDR3 is CASSYRQTELNSPLHF. The CDR3, as DNA: TGCGCCAGCAGCTACCGCCAGACAGAATTAAATTCACCCCTCCACTTT.